This T cell receptor beta chain was found in a study of blood T cell repertoires in COVID-19. Across the whole study: Material from acute and convalescent COVID-19 was sourced from the United States, Italy and Spain.

The CDR3 extends over 12 amino acids. CDR1 is SGHNT and CDR2 is YENEEA in the germline V gene. V lost 3 bases, J lost 12 bases, and 12 bases lay in between. As handled by the study authors: Reference gene primer amplification gave estimated nucleated cell counts. Here immunoSEQ multiplex PCR was the method, and the copy in TCRdb shows in-frame clones only, minus some. V and J calls and clone size are given by that table; D and trimming were obtained from the DNA. The sample has about 52,000 clones; around 86% are singletons. Sequenced sample: peripheral blood. The receptor's source is a woman of 80 years or more with acute or convalescent COVID-19. V usage is TRBV11-3 and J usage is TRBJ2-1; no firm D call. DNA of the CDR3: TGTGCCAGCAGCTTGGGCACGGCCGGGCAGTTCTTC. This codes for CASSLGTAGQFF.